This T cell receptor beta chain originates from a study of T cells in Graves' hyperthyroidism and ophthalmopathy. The CDR3 runs to 17 residues. Trimming shortened V by 5 bases and J by 0 bases, and 19 bases separated the two germline ends. Germline lookup yields CDR1 LNHNV and CDR2 YYDKDF (reference sequence). Amplified regions were TCR beta CDR3 sequences from RNA transcripts. A set of HTBI primers served as the primers for a first-round RT-PCR of the TCR CDR3. One entry per CDR3 protein results from TCRdb running MiXCR on the multiplex PCR reads. The data hold approximately 520,000 distinct CDR3 sequences, with roughly 25% observed a single time. In this sample, this clonotype turned up many times.

The sequence derives from a young woman with Graves' ophthalmopathy. The sequencing sample was made of blood. The chain carries TRBV15 and TRBJ1-1, with no clear D. The CDR3: CATSGRSDGDMNTEAFF. CDR3 nucleotides: TGTGCCACCAGCGGCCGTTCGGACGGTGACATGAACACTGAAGCTTTCTTT.